Reported below is one T cell receptor (beta chain). The data derive from a study of T cell changes during pregnancy in multiple sclerosis. The method was immunoSEQ multiplex PCR; TCRdb's version includes in-frame clones alone and lacks a portion of them. The sample has 85,000 to 100,000 clones, roughly 92% seen once. This CDR3 has 16 amino acids. V was pared by 2 bases and J by 6 bases, with 7 bases of the junction left unmatched. Germline-derived CDR1 and CDR2 are SGDLS and YYNGEE. V and J are TRBV9 and TRBJ2-1; 11 nucleotides agree with TRBD2. This TCR was sampled from a female donor with multiple sclerosis, enrolled in a pregnancy study. Sequences were derived from peripheral blood, sampled after pregnancy. The CDR3 is CASSVLAGGGSNEQFF. As DNA, the CDR3 is TGTGCCAGCAGCGTCCTAGCGGGGGGTGGGAGCAATGAGCAGTTCTTC.